This is a list of T cell receptor beta chains from one sample in a study of identical twins. TCRdb fed the 5' RACE reads into MiXCR, producing one record per CDR3 protein. The sample has a few hundred thousand distinct CDR3 sequences, about 9% seen once. Sequencing used naive T cells sorted from blood. The receptors here all came from a woman between 45 and 65 years old in good health. Each CDR3 is given without its conserved first and last residue.

v_gene | CDR3aa
TRBV20-1 | SARDLAWDEQF
TRBV5-1 | ASSVGTQREEAF
TRBV7-8 | ASSLEPAGFYEQY
TRBV4-1 | ASSQGQGALAEAF
TRBV29-1 | SAKTGGDTEAF
TRBV6-6 | ASSYSAVAGASYEQY
TRBV5-1 | ASSLDRGNTGELF
TRBV6-1 | ATLGSPDENNEQF
TRBV12-5 | ASGLGNSRESSGELF
TRBV2 | ASRKAGGETHEQF
TRBV24-1 | ATSAKPQGKSSYNEQF
TRBV5-1 | ASSYFRQTQETQY
TRBV5-1 | ASSFRTSGRANEQF
TRBV29-1 | SVETGDWGTEAF
TRBV20-1 | SAKSGTGENEQF